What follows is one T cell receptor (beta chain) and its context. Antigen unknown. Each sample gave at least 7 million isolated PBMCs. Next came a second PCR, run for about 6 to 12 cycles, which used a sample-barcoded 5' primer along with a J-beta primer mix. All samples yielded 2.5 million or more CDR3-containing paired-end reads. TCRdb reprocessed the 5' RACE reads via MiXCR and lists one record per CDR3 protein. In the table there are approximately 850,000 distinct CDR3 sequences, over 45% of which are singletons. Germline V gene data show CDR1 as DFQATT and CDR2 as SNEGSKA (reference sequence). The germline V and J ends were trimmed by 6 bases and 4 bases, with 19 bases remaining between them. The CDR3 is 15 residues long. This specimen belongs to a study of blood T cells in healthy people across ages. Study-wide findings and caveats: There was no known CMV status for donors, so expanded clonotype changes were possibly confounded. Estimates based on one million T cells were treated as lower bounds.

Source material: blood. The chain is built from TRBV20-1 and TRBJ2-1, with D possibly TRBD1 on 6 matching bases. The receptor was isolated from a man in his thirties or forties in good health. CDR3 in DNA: TGCAGTGCCTCCTACGAGGGGACACCTTACAATGAGCAGTTCTTC. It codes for CSASYEGTPYNEQFF.